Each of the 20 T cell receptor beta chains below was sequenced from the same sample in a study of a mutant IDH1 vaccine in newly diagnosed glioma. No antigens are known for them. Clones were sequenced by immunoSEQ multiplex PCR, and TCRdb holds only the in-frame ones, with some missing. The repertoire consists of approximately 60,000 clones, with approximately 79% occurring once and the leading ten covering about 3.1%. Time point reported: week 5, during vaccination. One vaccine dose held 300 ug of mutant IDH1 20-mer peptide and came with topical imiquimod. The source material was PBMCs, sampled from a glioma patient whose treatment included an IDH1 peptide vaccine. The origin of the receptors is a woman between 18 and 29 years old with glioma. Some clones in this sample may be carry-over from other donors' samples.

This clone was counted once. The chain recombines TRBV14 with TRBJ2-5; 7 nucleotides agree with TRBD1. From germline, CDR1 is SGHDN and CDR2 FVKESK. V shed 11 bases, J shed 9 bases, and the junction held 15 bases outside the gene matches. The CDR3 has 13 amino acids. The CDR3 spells CASRSGQSLAQYF. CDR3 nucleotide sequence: TGTGCCTCACGATCGGGACAGAGTTTGGCCCAGTACTTC.

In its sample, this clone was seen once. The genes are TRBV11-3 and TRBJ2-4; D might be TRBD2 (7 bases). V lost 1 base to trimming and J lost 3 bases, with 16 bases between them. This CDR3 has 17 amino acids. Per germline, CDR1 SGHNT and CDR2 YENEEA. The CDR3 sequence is CASSLGPKGGGKNIQYF. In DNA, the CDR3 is TGTGCCAGCAGCTTAGGTCCGAAGGGGGGGGGCAAAAACATTCAGTACTTC.

CDR3 bases: TGCGCCAGCAGCTTGGACAGGGCTGGGTACAATGAGCAGTTCTTC. Translating gives CASSLDRAGYNEQFF. V and J are TRBV5-1 and TRBJ2-1, with D possibly TRBD1 on 6 matching bases. The CDR3 is 15 residues long. With 0 bases removed from V and 4 bases from J, the gap between germline ends came to 11 bases. CDR1 and CDR2 (germline): SGHRS, YFSETQ.

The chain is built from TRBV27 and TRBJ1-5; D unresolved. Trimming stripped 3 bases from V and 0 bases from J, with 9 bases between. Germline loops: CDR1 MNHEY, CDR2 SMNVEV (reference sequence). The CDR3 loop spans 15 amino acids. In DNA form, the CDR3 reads TGTGCCAGCAGTTTTAACGAAGCTAGCAATCAGCCCCAGCATTTT. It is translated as CASSFNEASNQPQHF.

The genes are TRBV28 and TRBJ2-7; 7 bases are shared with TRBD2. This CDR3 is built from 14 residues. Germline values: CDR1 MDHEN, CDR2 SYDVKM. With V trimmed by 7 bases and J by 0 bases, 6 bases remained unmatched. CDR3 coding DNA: TGTGCCAGCACCCGGGGAGGGAGCTCCTACGAGCAGTACTTC. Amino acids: CASTRGGSSYEQYF.

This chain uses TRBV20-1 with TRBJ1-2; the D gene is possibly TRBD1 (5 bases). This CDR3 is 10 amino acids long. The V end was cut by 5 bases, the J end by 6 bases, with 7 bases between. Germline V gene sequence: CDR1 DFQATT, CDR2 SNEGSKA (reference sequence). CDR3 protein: CSARGDGYTF. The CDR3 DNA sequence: TGCAGTGCTCGGGGGGATGGCTACACCTTC.

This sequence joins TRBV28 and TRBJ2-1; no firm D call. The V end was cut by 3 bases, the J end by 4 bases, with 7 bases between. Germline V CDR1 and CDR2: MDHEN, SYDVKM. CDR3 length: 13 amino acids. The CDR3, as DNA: TGTGCCAGCAGTTTGGACCGATACAATGAGCAGTTCTTC. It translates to CASSLDRYNEQFF. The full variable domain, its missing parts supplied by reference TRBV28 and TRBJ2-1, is DVKVTQSSRYLVKRTGEKVFLECVQDMDHENMFWYRQDPGLGLRLIYFSYDVKMKEKGDIPEGYSVSREKKERFSLILESASTNQTSMYLCASSLDRYNEQFFGPGTRLTVL.

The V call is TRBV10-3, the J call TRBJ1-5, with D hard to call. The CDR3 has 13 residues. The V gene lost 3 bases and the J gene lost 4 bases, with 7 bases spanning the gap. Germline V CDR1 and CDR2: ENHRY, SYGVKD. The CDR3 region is CAISDSGNQPQHF. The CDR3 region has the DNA TGTGCCATCAGTGACAGCGGAAATCAGCCCCAGCATTTT.

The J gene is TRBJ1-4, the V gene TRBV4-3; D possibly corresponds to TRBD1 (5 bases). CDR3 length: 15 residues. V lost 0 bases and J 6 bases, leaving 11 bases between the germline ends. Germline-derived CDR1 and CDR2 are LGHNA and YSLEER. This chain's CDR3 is CASSQDGGNYEKLFF. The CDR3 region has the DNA TGCGCCAGCAGCCAAGATGGGGGGAATTATGAAAAACTGTTTTTT.

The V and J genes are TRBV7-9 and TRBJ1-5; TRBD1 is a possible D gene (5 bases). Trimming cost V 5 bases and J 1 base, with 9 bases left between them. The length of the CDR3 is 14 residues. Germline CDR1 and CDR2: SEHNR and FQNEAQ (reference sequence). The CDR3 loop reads CASSDRDSNQPQHF. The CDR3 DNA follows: TGTGCCAGCAGCGACCGGGACAGCAATCAGCCCCAGCATTTT.

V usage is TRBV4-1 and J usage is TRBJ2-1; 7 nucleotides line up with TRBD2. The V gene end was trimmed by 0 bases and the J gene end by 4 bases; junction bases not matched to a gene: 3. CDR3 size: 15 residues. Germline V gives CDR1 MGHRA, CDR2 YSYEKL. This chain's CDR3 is CASSQDTAGYNEQFF. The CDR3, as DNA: TGCGCCAGCAGCCAAGATACAGCGGGGTACAATGAGCAGTTCTTC.

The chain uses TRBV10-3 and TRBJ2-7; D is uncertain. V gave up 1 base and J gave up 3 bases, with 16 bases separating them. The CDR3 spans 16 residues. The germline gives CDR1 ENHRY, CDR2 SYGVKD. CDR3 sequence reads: CAISELVAAPVYEQYF. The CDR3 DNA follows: TGTGCCATCAGTGAGTTGGTCGCGGCTCCGGTCTACGAGCAGTACTTC.

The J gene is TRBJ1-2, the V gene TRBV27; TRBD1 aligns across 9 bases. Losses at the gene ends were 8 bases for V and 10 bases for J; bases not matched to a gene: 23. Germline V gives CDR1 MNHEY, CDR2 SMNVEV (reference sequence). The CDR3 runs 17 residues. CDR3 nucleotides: TGTGCCAGCTCACGCGCGGGACAGGGCCTTCGGGCCTGGCCCTACACCTTC. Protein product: CASSRAGQGLRAWPYTF.

The CDR3 DNA reads as TGTGCCAGCACCTCAGGGGGGGCTCTTGAAGAGCAGTACTTC. Protein: CASTSGGALEEQYF. The chain has TRBV7-2 and TRBJ2-7, with D perhaps assigned TRBD1 or TRBD2 (7 bases each). Germline CDR1 SGHTA, CDR2 FQGNSA. The germline V and J ends were trimmed by 7 bases and 7 bases, with 20 bases remaining between them. The length of the CDR3 is 14 residues. The whole variable domain, remainder taken from reference TRBV7-2 and TRBJ2-7, is GAGVSQSPSNKVTEKGKDVELRCDPISGHTALYWYRQSLGQGLEFLIYFQGNSAPDKSGLPSDRFSAERTGGSVSTLTIQRTQQEDSAVYLCASTSGGALEEQYFGPGTRLTVT.

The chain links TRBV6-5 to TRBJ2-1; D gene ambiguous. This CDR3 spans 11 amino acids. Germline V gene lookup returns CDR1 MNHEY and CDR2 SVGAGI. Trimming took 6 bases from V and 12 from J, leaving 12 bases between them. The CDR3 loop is CASSLLGRQFF. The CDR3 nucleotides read TGTGCCAGCAGCCTTCTAGGCCGGCAGTTCTTC.

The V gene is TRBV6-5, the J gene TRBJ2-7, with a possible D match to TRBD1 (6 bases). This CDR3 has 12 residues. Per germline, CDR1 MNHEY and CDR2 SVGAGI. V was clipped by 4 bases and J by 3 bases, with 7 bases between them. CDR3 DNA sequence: TGTGCCAGCAGTTTGGACAGCTACGAGCAGTACTTC. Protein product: CASSLDSYEQYF.

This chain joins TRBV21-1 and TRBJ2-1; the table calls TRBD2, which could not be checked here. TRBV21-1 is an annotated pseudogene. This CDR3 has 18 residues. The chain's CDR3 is CASSKIKGAGAENHEQFF. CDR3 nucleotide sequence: TGTGCCAGCAGCAAGATAAAGGGAGCAGGAGCAGAGAACCATGAGCAGTTCTTC.

The CDR3 here is CASIKPGGSGEQYF. DNA of the CDR3: TGTGCCAGCATCAAACCCGGGGGTTCGGGGGAGCAGTACTTC. The chain carries TRBV6-5 and TRBJ2-7; D might be TRBD2 (6 bases). This CDR3 spans 14 amino acids. Trimming shortened V by 7 bases and J by 7 bases, and 20 bases separated the two germline ends. CDR1 MNHEY and CDR2 SVGAGI come from the germline V gene.

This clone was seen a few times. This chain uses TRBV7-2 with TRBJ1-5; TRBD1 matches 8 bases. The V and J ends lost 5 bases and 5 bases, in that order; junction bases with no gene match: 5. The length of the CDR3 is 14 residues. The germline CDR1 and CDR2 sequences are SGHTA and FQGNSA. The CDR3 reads CASSRGQGYQPQHF. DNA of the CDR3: TGTGCCAGCAGCCGTGGACAGGGTTATCAGCCCCAGCATTTT.

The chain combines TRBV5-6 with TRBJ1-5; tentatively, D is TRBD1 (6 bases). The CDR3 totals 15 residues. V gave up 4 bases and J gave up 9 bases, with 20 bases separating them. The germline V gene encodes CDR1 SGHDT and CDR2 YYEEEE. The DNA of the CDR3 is TGTGCCAGCAGCACACGTGCCAACAGGGCAAGGCCCCAGCATTTT. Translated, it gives CASSTRANRARPQHF.